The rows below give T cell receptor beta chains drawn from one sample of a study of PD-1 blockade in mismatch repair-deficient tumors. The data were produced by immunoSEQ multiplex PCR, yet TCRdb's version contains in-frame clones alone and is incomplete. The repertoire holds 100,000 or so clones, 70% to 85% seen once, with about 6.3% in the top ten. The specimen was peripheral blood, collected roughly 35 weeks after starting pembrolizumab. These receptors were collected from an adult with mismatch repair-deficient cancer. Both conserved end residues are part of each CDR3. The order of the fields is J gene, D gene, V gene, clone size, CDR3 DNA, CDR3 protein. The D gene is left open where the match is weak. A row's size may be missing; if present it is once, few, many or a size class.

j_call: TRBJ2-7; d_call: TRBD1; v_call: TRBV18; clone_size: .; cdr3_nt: TGTGCCAGCTCACCCCGGACAGGGACATACGAGCAGTACTTC; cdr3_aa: CASSPRTGTYEQYF
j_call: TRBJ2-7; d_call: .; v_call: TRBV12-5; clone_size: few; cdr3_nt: TGTGCTAGTGGTCCTGGACTGTCGACCGAATACGAGCAGTACTTC; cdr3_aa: CASGPGLSTEYEQYF
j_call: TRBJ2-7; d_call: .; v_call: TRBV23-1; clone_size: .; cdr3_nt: TGCGCCAGCAGTCAACCGGGACCCGGGCCCGACGAGCAGTACTTC; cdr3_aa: CASSQPGPGPDEQYF
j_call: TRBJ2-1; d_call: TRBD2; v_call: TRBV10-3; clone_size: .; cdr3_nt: TGTGCCATCAGTGAGGGGACTAGCGGGAGGGTGTCGCAGTTCTTC; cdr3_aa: CAISEGTSGRVSQFF
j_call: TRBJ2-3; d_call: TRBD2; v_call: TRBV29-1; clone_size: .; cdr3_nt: TGCAGCGTTGATGGGACTAGCGGGAGTATAGATACGCAGTATTTT; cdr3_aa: CSVDGTSGSIDTQYF
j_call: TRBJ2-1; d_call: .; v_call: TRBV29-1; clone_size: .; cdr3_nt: TGCAGCGTGGACCTAATTAGCTCCTACAATGAGCAGTTCTTC; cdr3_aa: CSVDLISSYNEQFF
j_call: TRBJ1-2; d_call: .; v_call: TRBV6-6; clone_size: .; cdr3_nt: TGTGCCAGCAGCTCATCCGGTGGGGGGGTAATGGGCTACACCTTC; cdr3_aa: CASSSSGGGVMGYTF
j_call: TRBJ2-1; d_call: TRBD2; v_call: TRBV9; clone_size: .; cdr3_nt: TGTGCCAGCAGCGTAGACGTCGGGAGGGGTAATGAGCAGTTCTTC; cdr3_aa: CASSVDVGRGNEQFF
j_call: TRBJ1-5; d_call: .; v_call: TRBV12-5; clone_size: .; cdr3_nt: TGTGCTAGTGGTTTGGCCCCGACCAGGCCCCAGCATTTT; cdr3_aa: CASGLAPTRPQHF
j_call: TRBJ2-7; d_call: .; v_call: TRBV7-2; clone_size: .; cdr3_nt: TGTGCCAGCAGCTTAGACGGGACCGCTACCTACGAGCAGTACTTC; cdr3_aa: CASSLDGTATYEQYF
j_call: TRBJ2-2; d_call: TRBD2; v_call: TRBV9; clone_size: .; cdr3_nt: TGTGCCAGCAGCGCTAGCGGGCACATACCTTCGAACACCGGGGAGCTGTTTTTT; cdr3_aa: CASSASGHIPSNTGELFF
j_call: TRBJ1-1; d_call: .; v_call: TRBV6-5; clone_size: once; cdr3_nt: TGTGCCAGCCGAGACGGGAACACTGAAGCTTTCTTT; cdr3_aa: CASRDGNTEAFF
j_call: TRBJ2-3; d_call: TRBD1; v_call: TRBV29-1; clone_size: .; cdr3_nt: TGCAGCGTTGCCGGGACAGGGACAGATACGCAGTATTTT; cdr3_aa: CSVAGTGTDTQYF
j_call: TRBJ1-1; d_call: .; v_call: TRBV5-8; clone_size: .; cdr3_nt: TGTGCCAGCAGCTTGGAGGGACTCACTGAAGCTTTCTTT; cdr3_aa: CASSLEGLTEAFF
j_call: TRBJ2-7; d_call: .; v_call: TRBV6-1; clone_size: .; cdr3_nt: TGTGCCAGCAGTGAAAGGTCGGGAATCTCCTACGAGCAGTACTTC; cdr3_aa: CASSERSGISYEQYF
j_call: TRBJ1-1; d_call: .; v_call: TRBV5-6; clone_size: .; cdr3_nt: TGTGCCAGCCGCGGGCCGGCCATGAACACTGAAGCTTTCTTT; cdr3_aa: CASRGPAMNTEAFF
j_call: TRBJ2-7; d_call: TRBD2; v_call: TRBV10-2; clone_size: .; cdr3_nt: TGCGCCAGCAGTGAGCAAACCGCTAGCGGGAGCTCCTACGAGCAGTACTTC; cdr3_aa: CASSEQTASGSSYEQYF
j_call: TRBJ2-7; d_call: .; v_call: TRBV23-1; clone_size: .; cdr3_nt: TGCGCCAGCATAAGGCAGACTCACTCCTACGAGCAGTACTTC; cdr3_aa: CASIRQTHSYEQYF
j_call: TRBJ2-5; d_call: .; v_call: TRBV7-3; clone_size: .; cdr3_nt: TGTGCCAGCAGCCCGCAGACAGGTTCGGGAGAGACCCAGTACTTC; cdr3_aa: CASSPQTGSGETQYF
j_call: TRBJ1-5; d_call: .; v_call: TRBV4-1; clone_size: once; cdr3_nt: TGCGCCAGCAGCCAAGTTTCCAATCAGCCCCAGCATTTT; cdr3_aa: CASSQVSNQPQHF
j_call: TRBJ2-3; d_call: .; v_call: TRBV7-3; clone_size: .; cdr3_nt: TGTGCCAGCAGCTTATTCGGGTGGGATACGCAGTATTTT; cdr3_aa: CASSLFGWDTQYF
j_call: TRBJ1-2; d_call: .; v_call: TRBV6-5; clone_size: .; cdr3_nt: TGTGCCAGCAGCGACGGCGACAGCTCCTATGGCTACACCTTC; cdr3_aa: CASSDGDSSYGYTF
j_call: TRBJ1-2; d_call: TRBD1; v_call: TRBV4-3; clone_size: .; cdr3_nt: TGCGCCAGCAGTCCATCCCGGGACAGGGGCATCTATGGCTACACCTTC; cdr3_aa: CASSPSRDRGIYGYTF
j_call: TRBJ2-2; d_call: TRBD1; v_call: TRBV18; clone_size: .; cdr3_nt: TGTGCCAGCTCTGGGACAGGGGCCCACACCGGGGAGCTGTTTTTT; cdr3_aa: CASSGTGAHTGELFF
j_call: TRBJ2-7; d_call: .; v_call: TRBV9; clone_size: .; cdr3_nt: TGTGCCAGCAGCGTAGCGGCCATATCCTACGAGCAGTACTTC; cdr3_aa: CASSVAAISYEQYF
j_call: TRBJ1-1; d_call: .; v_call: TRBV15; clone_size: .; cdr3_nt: TGTGCCACCAGCAGAGATAGAACTGAAGCTTTCTTT; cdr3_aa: CATSRDRTEAFF
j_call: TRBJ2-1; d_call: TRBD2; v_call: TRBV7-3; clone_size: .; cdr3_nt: TGTGCCAGCAGCTTTCTGCGGGAGGGGGATGAGCAGTTCTTC; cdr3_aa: CASSFLREGDEQFF
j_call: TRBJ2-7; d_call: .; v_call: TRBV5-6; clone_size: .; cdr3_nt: TGTGCCAGCAGCTTGGGGGGGCAGTCCTACGAGCAGTACTTC; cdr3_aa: CASSLGGQSYEQYF
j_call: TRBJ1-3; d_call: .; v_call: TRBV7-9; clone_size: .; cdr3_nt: TGTGCCAGCAGCTTACTTGAGGGGCCTGGCAACACCATATATTTT; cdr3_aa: CASSLLEGPGNTIYF
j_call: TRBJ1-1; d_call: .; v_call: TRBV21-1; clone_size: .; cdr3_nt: TGTGCCAGCAGCGCCCGGACTAAGGACCCTGAAGCTTTCTTT; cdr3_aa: CASSARTKDPEAFF
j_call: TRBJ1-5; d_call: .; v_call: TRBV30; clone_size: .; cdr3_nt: TGTGCCTGGAGTTCTGGGGGTGTGGAGCCCCAGCATTTT; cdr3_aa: CAWSSGGVEPQHF
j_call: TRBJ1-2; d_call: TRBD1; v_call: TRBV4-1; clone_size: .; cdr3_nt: TGCGCCAGCAGCCACACCGGGACAGGGTTTGGCTACACCTTC; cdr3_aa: CASSHTGTGFGYTF
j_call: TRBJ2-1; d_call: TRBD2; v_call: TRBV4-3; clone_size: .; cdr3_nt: TGCGCCAGCAGCCAACTAGCGGGAGTACTCTACAATGAGCAGTTCTTC; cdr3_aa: CASSQLAGVLYNEQFF
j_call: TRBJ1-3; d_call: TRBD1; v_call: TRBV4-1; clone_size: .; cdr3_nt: TGCGCCAGCAGCCCCGTGGCAGGGGGATCTGGAAACACCATATATTTT; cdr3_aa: CASSPVAGGSGNTIYF
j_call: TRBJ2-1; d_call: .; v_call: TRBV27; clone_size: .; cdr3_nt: TGTGCCAGCACAGAACTAGGCATTAGTGAGCAGTTCTTC; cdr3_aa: CASTELGISEQFF
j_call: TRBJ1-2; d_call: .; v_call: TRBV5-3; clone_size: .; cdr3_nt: TGTGCCAGCAGTTTCGGAGGGGGGAGCCACTATGGCTACACCTTC; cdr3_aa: CASSFGGGSHYGYTF
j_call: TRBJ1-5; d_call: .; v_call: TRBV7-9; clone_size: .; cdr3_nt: TGTGCCAGCAGTCCCTGGGGCAGCAATCAGCCCCAGCATTTT; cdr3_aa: CASSPWGSNQPQHF
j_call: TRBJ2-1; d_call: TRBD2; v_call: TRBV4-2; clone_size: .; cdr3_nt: TGTGCCAGCAGCCAATTCATAGCGGGGGCCTACAATGAGCAGTTCTTC; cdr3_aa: CASSQFIAGAYNEQFF
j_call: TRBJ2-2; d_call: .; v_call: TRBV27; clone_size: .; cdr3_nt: TGTGCCAGCCGTAAAGGGGGGGTCGGGGAGCTGTTTTTT; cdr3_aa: CASRKGGVGELFF
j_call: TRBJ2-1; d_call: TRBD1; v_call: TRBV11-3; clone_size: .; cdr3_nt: TGTGCCAGCAGCTTAGGGGGACAGGGGAATGAGCAGTTCTTC; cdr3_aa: CASSLGGQGNEQFF
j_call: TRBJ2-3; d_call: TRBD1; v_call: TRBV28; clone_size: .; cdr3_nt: TGTGCCAGCGGGTCACAGGGGTGGGGCACAGATACGCAGTATTTT; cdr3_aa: CASGSQGWGTDTQYF
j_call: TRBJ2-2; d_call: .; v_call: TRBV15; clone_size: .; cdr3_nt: TGTGCCACCAGCAGAGGTATCGGGACTGTGAACACCGGGGAGCTGTTTTTT; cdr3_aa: CATSRGIGTVNTGELFF
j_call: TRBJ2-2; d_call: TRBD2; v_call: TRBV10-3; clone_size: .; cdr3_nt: TGTGCCATCAGTGAACTAGCGGGAGCCGCTACCGGGGAGCTGTTTTTT; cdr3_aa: CAISELAGAATGELFF
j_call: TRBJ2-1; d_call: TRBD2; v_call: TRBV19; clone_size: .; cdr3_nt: TGTGCCAGTAGTATAGGCGCTAGCGGGGGGGTCTACAATGAGCAGTTCTTC; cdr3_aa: CASSIGASGGVYNEQFF
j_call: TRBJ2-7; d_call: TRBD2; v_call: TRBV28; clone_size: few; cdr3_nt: TGTGCCAGCAGTCTAGGGACTAGCGGCTACGAGCAGTACTTC; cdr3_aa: CASSLGTSGYEQYF
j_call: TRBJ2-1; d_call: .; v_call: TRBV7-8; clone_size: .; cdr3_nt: TGTGCCAGCAGCTTAGCGTTTAATGAGCAGTTCTTC; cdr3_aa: CASSLAFNEQFF
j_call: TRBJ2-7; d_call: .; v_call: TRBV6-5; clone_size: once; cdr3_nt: TGTGCCAGCACCGGGGAAGTCTACGAGCAGTACTTC; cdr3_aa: CASTGEVYEQYF
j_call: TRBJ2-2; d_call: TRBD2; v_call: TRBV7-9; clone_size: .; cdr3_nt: TGTGCCAGCAGCTCCCCTAGCGGAACTCCGAACACCGGGGAGCTGTTTTTT; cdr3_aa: CASSSPSGTPNTGELFF